This T cell receptor beta chain was captured by sequencing in a study of T cell repertoires in cytomegalovirus infection (dated by TCRdb to the late 2010s). About the study as a whole: Recently identified HLA-C-restricted CMV epitopes, whose presentation resists viral immunomodulation, were targeted by peptide stimulations together with well-studied HLA-B-restricted epitopes. The HLA type of each donor mattered for the analysis, because public TCR beta signatures pointed to carriage of CMV infection along with the matching HLA type.

Sequencing was performed on an Illumina HiSeq 1500. TCRdb reanalyzed the raw reads on its own, using fastp at Q25 for trimming and MiXCR for clone calling, and kept in-frame beta chains. Each CDR3 protein gets just one entry, which takes the most common genes and DNA from the rows behind it. Recorded for this sample are approximately 990,000 distinct CDR3 sequences; 31% of them occurred a single time. Together, the top ten hold more than 13% of the sample. At least ten counts were recorded for this clonotype. Its antigen target is currently unknown. The record has no base qualities; no much larger clone is one base away. What the treatment or condition label conveys for this sample: in vitro stimulation with specific CMV peptide epitopes to enrich CMV-specific T cells. Summary of the overall study and its limitations: Carriers of CMV infection plus the relevant HLA type were discriminated by the cumulative frequency of public TCR beta family members in the study cohort and in an independent approximately 400-donor cohort. The ex vivo response was dominated by HLA-C-restricted CMV-specific TCR beta clonotypes, which also provided the single most frequent clonotype in two of eight donors.

Based on the germline V gene, the CDR1 and CDR2 sequences are SGHVS and FQNEAQ. The CDR3, from cysteine to phenylalanine, totals 16 residues. CDR3 DNA only is kept here, 48 bases in frame from base 1. V lost 2 bases and J lost 4 bases, and the count of bases not matched to a germline gene is 8. The sequence came from a human donor in good health (CMV status not recorded). Some clones in this sample may be carry-over from other donors' samples. In this chain, TRBV7-8 is recombined with TRBJ2-1, and TRBD2 aligns with 7 junction nucleotides. The material sequenced was cultured CD8+ T cells from PBMCs, taken from culture after CMV antigen stimulation. The nucleotide sequence is given as TGTGCCAGCAGCTTAAGGAAGCCCGGGGGGTACAATGAGCAGTTCTTC. Its translation is CASSLRKPGGYNEQFF.